This T cell receptor beta chain was retrieved from a study of T cells in Graves' hyperthyroidism and ophthalmopathy. Overall study findings and caveats: Peripheral blood also featured most of the thyroid clonotypes expanded above 0.001. Stable hyperthyroidism was told apart from ophthalmopathy by a model built on 13 V-J features. A median approximately 6.5 months before onset, the model predicted ophthalmopathy.

Germline CDR1 and CDR2: SGHKS and YYEKEE (reference sequence). V lost 4 bases and J 11 bases, leaving 18 bases between the germline ends. The CDR3 has 13 residues. Patients having uncontrolled infection, another autoimmune disease, pregnancy or lactation were not included. RNA transcripts provided the source from which TCR beta CDR3 regions were amplified. HTBI primers were the set used in a first-round RT-PCR of the TCR CDR3. TCRdb used MiXCR to reprocess the multiplex PCR reads, holding one entry per CDR3 protein. The sample shows roughly 500,000 distinct CDR3 sequences, about 45% of them seen only once. As regards this clonotype: The antigen remains unidentified.

Sequencing used peripheral blood or thyroid tissue (not recorded which). The receptor comes from an adult woman with Graves' disease, either hyperthyroidism or ophthalmopathy (not recorded which). The chain combines TRBV5-5 with TRBJ2-5, with a weak D call TRBD2 (5 bases). CDR3 amino acids: CASSPRVTDTQYF. CDR3 coding DNA: TGTGCCAGCAGCCCGCGGGTCACAGATACGCAGTACTTC.